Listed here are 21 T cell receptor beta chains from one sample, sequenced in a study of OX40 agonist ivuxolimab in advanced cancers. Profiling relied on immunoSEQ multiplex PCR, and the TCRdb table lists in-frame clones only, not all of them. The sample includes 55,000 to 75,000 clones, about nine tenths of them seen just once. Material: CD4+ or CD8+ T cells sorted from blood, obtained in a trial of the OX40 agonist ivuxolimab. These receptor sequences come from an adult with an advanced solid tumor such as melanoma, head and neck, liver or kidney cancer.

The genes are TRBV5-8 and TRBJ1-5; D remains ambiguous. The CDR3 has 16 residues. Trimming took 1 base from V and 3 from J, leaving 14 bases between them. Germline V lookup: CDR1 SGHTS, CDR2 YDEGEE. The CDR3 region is CASSLSASSFNQPQHF. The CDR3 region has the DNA TGTGCCAGCAGCTTGTCGGCATCCTCTTTCAATCAGCCCCAGCATTTT.

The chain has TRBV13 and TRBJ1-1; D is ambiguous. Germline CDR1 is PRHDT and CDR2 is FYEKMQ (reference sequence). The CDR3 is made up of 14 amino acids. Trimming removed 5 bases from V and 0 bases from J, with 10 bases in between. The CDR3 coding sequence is TGTGCCAGCAGCCCCTGGGGAGTGAACACTGAAGCTTTCTTT. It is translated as CASSPWGVNTEAFF.

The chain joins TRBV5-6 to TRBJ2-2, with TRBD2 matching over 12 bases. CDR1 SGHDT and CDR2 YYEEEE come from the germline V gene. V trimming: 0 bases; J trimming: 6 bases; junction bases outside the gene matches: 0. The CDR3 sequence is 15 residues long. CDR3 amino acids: CASSLGLAGAGELFF. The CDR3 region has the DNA TGTGCCAGCAGCTTGGGACTAGCGGGAGCCGGGGAGCTGTTTTTT.

In DNA, the CDR3 is TGTGCCAGCAATAAGGGGAATGAAAAACTGTTTTTT. Translating gives CASNKGNEKLFF. This chain uses TRBV2 with TRBJ1-4; possible D gene TRBD1, 5 bases. This CDR3 region has 12 residues. V lost 7 bases to trimming and J lost 5 bases, with 8 bases between them. Per germline, CDR1 SNHLY and CDR2 FYNNEI.

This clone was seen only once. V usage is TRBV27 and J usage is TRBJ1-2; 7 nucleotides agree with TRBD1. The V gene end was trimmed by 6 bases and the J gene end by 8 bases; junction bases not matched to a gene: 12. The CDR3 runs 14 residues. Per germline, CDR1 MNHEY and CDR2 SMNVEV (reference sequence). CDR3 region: CASSPPDRSNGYTF. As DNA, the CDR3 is TGTGCCAGCAGCCCCCCGGACAGGTCTAACGGCTACACCTTC.

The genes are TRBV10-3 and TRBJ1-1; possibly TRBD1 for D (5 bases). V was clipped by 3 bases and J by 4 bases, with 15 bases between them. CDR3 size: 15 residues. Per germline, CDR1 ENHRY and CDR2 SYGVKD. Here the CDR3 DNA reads TGTGCCATCAGTGATCCCGGGGGGGGTAGCACTGAAGCTTTCTTT. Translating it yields CAISDPGGGSTEAFF.

In DNA form, the CDR3 reads TGCGCCAGCAGCTTGGGGACTAGAAACATTCAGTACTTC. Protein: CASSLGTRNIQYF. The rearrangement uses TRBV5-1 and TRBJ2-4, with 7 bases fitting TRBD2. This CDR3 is 13 amino acids long. Germline CDR1 is SGHRS and CDR2 is YFSETQ. Trimming cost V 0 bases and J 6 bases; bases outside gene matches: 0.

CDR3 residues: CASSPRAAEETQYF. The CDR3 DNA reads TGTGCCAGCTCACCTCGGGCTGCCGAAGAGACCCAGTACTTC. The V gene is TRBV18, the J gene TRBJ2-5; no clear D. CDR1 is KGHSH, CDR2 LQKENI, per germline. The CDR3 extends over 14 amino acids. The ends were cut back, 3 bases at V and 3 bases at J, with 11 bases in the middle.

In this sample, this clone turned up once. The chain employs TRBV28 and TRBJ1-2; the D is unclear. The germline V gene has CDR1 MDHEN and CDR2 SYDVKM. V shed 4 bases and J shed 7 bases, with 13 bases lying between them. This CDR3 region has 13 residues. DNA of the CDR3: TGTGCCAGCAGTTCCTCAGCCGCTGGTGGCTACACCTTC. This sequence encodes CASSSSAAGGYTF.

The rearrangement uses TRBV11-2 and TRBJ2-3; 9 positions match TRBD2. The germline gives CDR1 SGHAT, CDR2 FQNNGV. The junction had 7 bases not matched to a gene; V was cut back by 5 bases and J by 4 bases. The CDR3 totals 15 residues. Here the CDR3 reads CASSPKAGGPDTQYF. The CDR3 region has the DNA TGTGCCAGCAGCCCTAAAGCGGGAGGCCCAGATACGCAGTATTTT.

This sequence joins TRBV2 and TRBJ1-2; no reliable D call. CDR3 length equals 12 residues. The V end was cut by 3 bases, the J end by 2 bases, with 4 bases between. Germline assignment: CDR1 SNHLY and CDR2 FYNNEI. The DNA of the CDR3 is TGTGCCAGCAGTGAGAACAACTATGGCTACACCTTC. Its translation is CASSENNYGYTF.

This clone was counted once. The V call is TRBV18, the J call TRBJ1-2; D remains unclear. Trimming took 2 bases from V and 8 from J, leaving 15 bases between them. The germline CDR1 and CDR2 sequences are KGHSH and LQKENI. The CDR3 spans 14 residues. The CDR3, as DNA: TGTGCCAGCTCACCAGTCCCTAGGGAGGGCGGCTACACCTTC. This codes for CASSPVPREGGYTF.

This chain's CDR3 is CASSLGQANTGELFF. CDR3 nucleotides: TGTGCCAGCAGTTTAGGGCAGGCGAACACCGGGGAGCTGTTTTTT. The rearrangement uses TRBV28 and TRBJ2-2; D remains ambiguous. V was shortened by 2 bases and J by 0 bases, with 7 bases between the two germline ends. The CDR3 extends over 15 amino acids. Germline CDR1 and CDR2: MDHEN and SYDVKM.

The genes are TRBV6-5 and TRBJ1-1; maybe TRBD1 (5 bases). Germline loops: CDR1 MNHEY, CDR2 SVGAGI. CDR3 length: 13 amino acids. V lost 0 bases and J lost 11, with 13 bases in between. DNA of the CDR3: TGTGCCAGCAGTTACTCGGGACCCTTAGGGGCTTTCTTT. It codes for CASSYSGPLGAFF.

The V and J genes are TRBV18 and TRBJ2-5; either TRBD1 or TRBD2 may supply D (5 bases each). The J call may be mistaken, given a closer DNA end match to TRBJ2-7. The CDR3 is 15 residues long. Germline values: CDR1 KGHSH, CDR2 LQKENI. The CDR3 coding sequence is TGTGCCAGCTCACCAGGGGCGGAGGTCTCCTACGAGCAGTACTTC. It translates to CASSPGAEVSYEQYF.

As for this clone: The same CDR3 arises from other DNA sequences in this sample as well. The CDR3 DNA follows: TGCGCCAGCAGCCAAGAAGCCTGGCTTTCCAATGAAAAACTGTTTTTT. Encoded protein: CASSQEAWLSNEKLFF. V gene TRBV4-1 combines with J gene TRBJ1-4; D is uncertain. CDR3 length equals 16 residues. CDR1 and CDR2 (germline): MGHRA, YSYEKL. With 0 bases removed from V and 5 bases from J, the gap between germline ends came to 13 bases.

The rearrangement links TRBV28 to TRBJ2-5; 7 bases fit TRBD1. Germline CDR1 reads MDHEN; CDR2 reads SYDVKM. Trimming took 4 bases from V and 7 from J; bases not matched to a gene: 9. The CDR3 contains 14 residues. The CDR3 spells CASSSRTGAGTQYF. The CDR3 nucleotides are TGTGCCAGCAGTTCTAGAACAGGGGCAGGGACCCAGTACTTC.

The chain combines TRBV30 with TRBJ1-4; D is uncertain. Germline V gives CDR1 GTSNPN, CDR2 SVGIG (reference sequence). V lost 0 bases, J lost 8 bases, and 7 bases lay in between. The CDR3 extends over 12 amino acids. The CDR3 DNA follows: TGTGCCTGGAGTGTAATAAGGGAAAAACTGTTTTTT. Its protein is CAWSVIREKLFF.

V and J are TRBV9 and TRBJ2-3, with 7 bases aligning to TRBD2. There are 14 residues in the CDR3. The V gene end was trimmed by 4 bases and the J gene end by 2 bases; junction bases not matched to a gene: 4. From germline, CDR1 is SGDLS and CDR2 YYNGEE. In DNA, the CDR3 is TGTGCCAGCAGCCCGGGACTATCCACAGATACGCAGTATTTT. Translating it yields CASSPGLSTDTQYF.

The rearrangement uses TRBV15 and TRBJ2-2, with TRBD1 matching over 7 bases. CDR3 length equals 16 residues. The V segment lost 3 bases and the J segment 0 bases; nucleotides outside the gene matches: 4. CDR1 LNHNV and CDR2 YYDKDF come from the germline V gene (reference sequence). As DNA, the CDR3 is TGTGCCACCAGCAGGAGGGACAGCCCGAACACCGGGGAGCTGTTTTTT. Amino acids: CATSRRDSPNTGELFF.

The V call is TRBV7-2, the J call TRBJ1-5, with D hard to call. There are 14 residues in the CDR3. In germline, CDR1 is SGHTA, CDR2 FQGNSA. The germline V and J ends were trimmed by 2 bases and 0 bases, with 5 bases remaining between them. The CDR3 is CASSLLLSNQPQHF. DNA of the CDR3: TGTGCCAGCAGCTTATTGCTTAGCAATCAGCCCCAGCATTTT.